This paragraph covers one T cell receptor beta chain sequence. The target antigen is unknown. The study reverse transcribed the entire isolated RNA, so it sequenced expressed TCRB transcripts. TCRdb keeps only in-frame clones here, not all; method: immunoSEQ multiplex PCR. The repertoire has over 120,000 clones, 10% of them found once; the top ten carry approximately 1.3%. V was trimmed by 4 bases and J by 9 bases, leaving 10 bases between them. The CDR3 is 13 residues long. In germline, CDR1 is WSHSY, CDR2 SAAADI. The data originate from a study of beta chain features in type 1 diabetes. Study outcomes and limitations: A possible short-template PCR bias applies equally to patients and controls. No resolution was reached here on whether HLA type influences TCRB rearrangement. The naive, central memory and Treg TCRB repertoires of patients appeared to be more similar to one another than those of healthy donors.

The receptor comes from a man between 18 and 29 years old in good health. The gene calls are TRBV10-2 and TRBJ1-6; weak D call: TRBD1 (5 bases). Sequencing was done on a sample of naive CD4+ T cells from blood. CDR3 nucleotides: TGCGCCAGCAGTGTCCCGGGGGGTTCACCCCTCCACTTT. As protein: CASSVPGGSPLHF.